Shown below are 19 T cell receptor beta chains from a single sample sequenced in a study of shared clonotypes between healthy human individuals. Clones were read by immunoSEQ multiplex PCR, and TCRdb kept only the in-frame ones, dropping some. The data show over 950,000 clones, with roughly 77% seen just once and approximately 0.95% held by the top ten. Input material: memory CD4+ T cells from PBMCs. The subset: CD45RA-negative fraction. The receptors were gathered from a man aged 18 to 29 in good health. Some clones in this sample may be carry-over from other donors' samples.

In this sample, this clone turned up many times. The chain links TRBV2 to TRBJ1-5, with D perhaps TRBD1 (6 bases). V was trimmed by 4 bases and J by 2 bases, leaving 9 bases between them. This CDR3 contains 14 residues. The germline V gene encodes CDR1 SNHLY and CDR2 FYNNEI. CDR3 region: CASSVRGGNQPQHF. For the CDR3, the DNA is TGTGCCAGCAGTGTTAGGGGGGGCAATCAGCCCCAGCATTTT. Full variable domain (remainder filled in from reference TRBV2 and TRBJ1-5): EPEVTQTPSHQVTQMGQEVILRCVPISNHLYFYWYRQILGQKVEFLVSFYNNEISEKSEIFDDQFSVERPDGSNFTLKIRSTKLEDSAMYFCASSVRGGNQPQHFGDGTRLSIL.

The chain is built from TRBV9 and TRBJ1-1; D not certain. V lost 4 bases to trimming and J lost 1 base, with 14 bases between them. Germline V gene lookup returns CDR1 SGDLS and CDR2 YYNGEE. This CDR3 comprises 15 residues. The CDR3 sequence: CASSPIPQQNTEAFF. As DNA, the CDR3 is TGTGCCAGCAGCCCCATCCCCCAACAGAACACTGAAGCTTTCTTT.

The rearrangement uses TRBV5-1 and TRBJ2-7, with D tentatively TRBD1 (5 bases). The germline V gene encodes CDR1 SGHRS and CDR2 YFSETQ. Trimming took 0 bases from V and 4 from J, leaving 14 bases between them. This CDR3 comprises 15 residues. The CDR3 region has the DNA TGCGCCAGCAGCTTGGATCAGCCGACAGTTTACGAGCAGTACTTC. Residues: CASSLDQPTVYEQYF.

This rearrangement joins TRBV7-9 to TRBJ1-5; possible D gene TRBD1, 5 bases. V lost 3 bases and J lost 0, with 12 bases in between. The CDR3 loop spans 16 amino acids. Germline V CDR1 and CDR2: SEHNR, FQNEAQ (reference sequence). Here the CDR3 DNA reads TGTGCCAGCAGCTTCGAGGGGCGCGGTAGCAATCAGCCCCAGCATTTT. As protein: CASSFEGRGSNQPQHF. Full variable domain (remainder filled in from reference TRBV7-9 and TRBJ1-5): DTGVSQNPRHKITKRGQNVTFRCDPISEHNRLYWYRQTLGQGPEFLTYFQNEAQLEKSRLLSDRFSAERPKGSFSTLEIQRTEQGDSAMYLCASSFEGRGSNQPQHFGDGTRLSIL.

The V gene is TRBV28, the J gene TRBJ2-7, with D possibly matching TRBD2 (6 bases). Trimming took off 3 bases at V and 7 bases at J, with 16 bases between the two ends. CDR1 is MDHEN, CDR2 SYDVKM, per germline. This CDR3 contains 14 residues. This CDR3 reads CASSLGSGGREQYF. The CDR3 DNA is TGTGCCAGCAGTTTGGGTAGCGGAGGGCGGGAGCAGTACTTC.

The J gene is TRBJ2-3, the V gene TRBV30; TRBD2 might be the D (5 bases). The ends were cut back, 3 bases at V and 5 bases at J, with 12 bases in the middle. Germline V gene lookup returns CDR1 GTSNPN and CDR2 SVGIG (reference sequence). This CDR3 is 13 amino acids long. CDR3 bases: TGTGCCTGGAGGTTAGGAGGCGGAGATACGCAGTATTTT. This sequence encodes CAWRLGGGDTQYF.

Comments on this clone: This sample includes further DNA sequences coding for the same CDR3. This chain links TRBV5-1 with TRBJ2-7, with 12 positions matching TRBD2. Germline V gene lookup returns CDR1 SGHRS and CDR2 YFSETQ. The CDR3 is 14 amino acids. Germline trimming cut 3 bases from V and 3 bases from J; bases unmatched to any gene: 1. The CDR3 reads CASSSTSGSYEQYF. The CDR3 DNA is TGCGCCAGCAGCTCGACTAGCGGGAGCTACGAGCAGTACTTC. Together with reference TRBV5-1 and TRBJ2-7, the CDR3 gives the full variable domain: KAGVTQTPRYLIKTRGQQVTLSCSPISGHRSVSWYQQTPGQGLQFLFEYFSETQRNKGNFPGRFSGRQFSNSRSEMNVSTLELGDSALYLCASSSTSGSYEQYFGPGTRLTVT.

V gene TRBV11-2 combines with J gene TRBJ2-7, with D perhaps matching TRBD1 or TRBD2 (5 bases each). Germline loops: CDR1 SGHAT, CDR2 FQNNGV. This CDR3 has 13 amino acids. V was clipped by 5 bases and J by 2 bases, with 10 bases between them. CDR3 region: CASSTGAPYEQYF. CDR3 coding DNA: TGTGCCAGCAGCACCGGGGCTCCCTACGAGCAGTACTTC.

The chain links TRBV7-8 to TRBJ1-5; 9 bases match TRBD1. The germline V gene encodes CDR1 SGHVS and CDR2 FQNEAQ. This CDR3 has 16 residues. Trimming at V came to 5 bases and at J to 2 bases, leaving 7 bases not matched to a gene. The CDR3 DNA is TGTGCCAGCAGCCTCGGGACAGGGTTTCGCAATCAGCCCCAGCATTTT. Its protein product is CASSLGTGFRNQPQHF.

The chain employs TRBV28 and TRBJ2-5, with a tentative D call TRBD2 (6 bases). Germline assignment: CDR1 MDHEN and CDR2 SYDVKM. The CDR3 contains 15 residues. V lost 7 bases and J lost 2, with 17 bases in between. This CDR3 reads CASISLGSGQETQYF. The DNA for the CDR3 is TGTGCCAGCATCTCACTCGGCAGCGGGCAAGAGACCCAGTACTTC. The full variable domain, rest sourced from reference TRBV28 and TRBJ2-5, is DVKVTQSSRYLVKRTGEKVFLECVQDMDHENMFWYRQDPGLGLRLIYFSYDVKMKEKGDIPEGYSVSREKKERFSLILESASTNQTSMYLCASISLGSGQETQYFGPGTRLLVL.

This chain links TRBV4-3 with TRBJ2-4; D might be TRBD2 (5 bases). Germline V lookup: CDR1 LGHNA, CDR2 YSLEER. The V gene lost 4 bases and the J gene lost 7 bases, with 11 bases spanning the gap. There are 13 residues in the CDR3. CDR3 sequence reads: CASSPTEGNIQYF. In DNA form, the CDR3 reads TGCGCCAGCAGCCCCACCGAGGGTAACATTCAGTACTTC.

This clone was detected only a few times. The chain combines TRBV5-4 with TRBJ1-2, with 7 bases matching TRBD1. Trimming took 4 bases from V and 8 from J; bases not matched to a gene: 17. CDR1 is SGHNT and CDR2 is YYREEE in the germline V gene (reference sequence). CDR3 size: 16 residues. The CDR3, as DNA: TGTGCCAGCAGCCCCCCAGGAGGGGGCGGGGGTCGGGGCTACACCTTC. It yields the protein CASSPPGGGGGRGYTF.

The chain is built from TRBV28 and TRBJ2-7; 9 bases match TRBD2. Germline V lookup: CDR1 MDHEN, CDR2 SYDVKM. This CDR3 comprises 20 residues. Trimming at V came to 4 bases and at J to 4 bases, leaving 23 bases not matched to a gene. DNA of the CDR3: TGTGCCAGCAGTTCGACTATGGGACCCAGGGCAACAGCGGGAGGTTACGAGCAGTACTTC. Its translation: CASSSTMGPRATAGGYEQYF.

The rearrangement joins TRBV19 to TRBJ1-5; D not certain. The CDR3 is 14 residues long. Germline V CDR1 and CDR2: LNHDA, SQIVND (reference sequence). Trimming removed 1 base from V and 4 bases from J, with 8 bases in between. In DNA form, the CDR3 reads TGTGCCAGTAGTATAGGGCAGTGGAATCAGCCCCAGCATTTT. It is translated as CASSIGQWNQPQHF.

The chain combines TRBV19 with TRBJ2-5; D is perhaps TRBD2 (6 bases). The V gene lost 4 bases and the J gene lost 5 bases, with 23 bases spanning the gap. CDR1 is LNHDA and CDR2 is SQIVND in the germline V gene (reference sequence). This CDR3 is built from 17 residues. CDR3 in amino acids: CASSNHRDSDMGETQYF. The CDR3 DNA sequence: TGTGCCAGTAGTAACCACCGGGACTCCGACATGGGGGAGACCCAGTACTTC.

V is TRBV7-3 and J is TRBJ2-2; 9 bases map to TRBD1. The junction had 6 bases not matched to a gene; V was cut back by 3 bases and J by 7 bases. Germline V gene sequence: CDR1 SGHTA, CDR2 FQGTGA. The CDR3 extends over 15 amino acids. The CDR3 coding sequence is TGTGCCAGCAGCTTCACAGGGGGCGCGGGCGGGGAGCTGTTTTTT. Translating it yields CASSFTGGAGGELFF.

V and J are TRBV18 and TRBJ1-3, with D perhaps matching TRBD1 (5 bases). Germline CDR1 KGHSH, CDR2 LQKENI. V was clipped by 5 bases and J by 3 bases, with 17 bases between them. There are 16 residues in the CDR3. The CDR3 DNA is TGTGCCAGCTCATCTGGATCGGGGCCAAGTGGAAACACCATATATTTT. Amino acid sequence: CASSSGSGPSGNTIYF.

This clone was seen at least ten times. The rearrangement links TRBV27 to TRBJ2-3; D unclear. The ends were cut back, 6 bases at V and 6 bases at J, with 13 bases in the middle. Germline CDR1 and CDR2: MNHEY and SMNVEV (reference sequence). CDR3 length: 13 residues. This CDR3 reads CASSLPGSDTQYF. The CDR3 region has the DNA TGTGCCAGCAGCCTCCCTGGATCGGATACGCAGTATTTT.

This clone was seen a handful of times. The chain couples TRBV28 to TRBJ2-3; 8 bases fit TRBD2. Germline trimming cut 6 bases from V and 6 bases from J; bases unmatched to any gene: 11. Germline CDR1 and CDR2: MDHEN and SYDVKM. The CDR3 has 15 amino acids. CDR3 protein: CASRASGSRGDTQYF. The DNA for the CDR3 is TGTGCCAGCAGGGCGAGCGGGAGCCGTGGGGATACGCAGTATTTT.